This T cell receptor (beta chain) was recorded in a study of T cells after yellow fever vaccination. Whole-study context: Each low-cell-number fraction was prepared by means of SMART-Seq v4 Ultra Low Input.

TCRdb re-called the 5' RACE reads with MiXCR, one entry per CDR3 protein. The sample has some 340,000 distinct CDR3 sequences, approximately 4% seen once. The table lists this clonotype with a few counts. From germline, CDR1 is SGHTA and CDR2 FQGTGA. The CDR3 runs 15 residues. V was shortened by 5 bases and J by 2 bases, with 10 bases between the two germline ends. This sequence was found in a man aged 18 to 30 who received the YFV17D yellow fever vaccine. The V and J genes are TRBV7-3 and TRBJ2-6; possibly TRBD1 for D (6 bases). Sample: PBMCs, taken 5 days after the yellow fever booster vaccination. The CDR3 bases are TGTGCCAGCAGCCCAGGGGTTCCTGGGGCCAACGTCCTGACTTTC. It yields the protein CASSPGVPGANVLTF.